The 22 T cell receptor beta chains given below trace back to one sample, sequenced in a study of metastatic and nonmetastatic thyroid tumors. Using MiXCR, TCRdb re-called clones from the PCR reads. Of 20,000 to 25,000 clones listed, approximately 12% are singletons. Every patient underwent thyroid surgery untreated. The material sequenced was blood. Receptor source: a female donor with papillary thyroid cancer or a benign thyroid nodule (not recorded which). Some clones in this sample may be carry-over from other donors' samples.

On this clone itself: Other DNA sequences within the sample encode an identical CDR3. The V call is TRBV28, the J call TRBJ1-2; D remains unclear. This CDR3 region has 12 residues. Germline CDR1 reads MDHEN; CDR2 reads SYDVKM. With 6 bases removed from V and 8 bases from J, the gap between germline ends came to 13 bases. The CDR3, as DNA: TGTGCCAGCAGGGTATTAGGAGGGGGCTACACCTTC. Residues: CASRVLGGGYTF.

This clone has ten or more counts. The rearrangement links TRBV6-2 or TRBV6-3 to TRBJ2-5; 9 positions agree with TRBD1. Losses at the gene ends were 6 bases for V and 4 bases for J; bases not matched to a gene: 12. There are 16 residues in the CDR3. Germline CDR1 is MNHEY and CDR2 is SVGEGT. CDR3 in DNA: TGTGCCAGCAGCCCCCCCCGGGACAGGGTATCAGAGACCCAGTACTTC. It encodes CASSPPRDRVSETQYF.

This clone was observed a few times. The chain uses TRBV5-4 and TRBJ2-7; maybe TRBD1 (7 bases). V lost 6 bases and J lost 2, with 18 bases in between. The CDR3 contains 15 residues. CDR1 and CDR2 from the germline V gene are SGHNT and YYREEE (reference sequence). CDR3 DNA sequence: TGTGCCAGCACCAACACAGGGGACTCAGCCTACGAGCAGTACTTC. Amino acid sequence: CASTNTGDSAYEQYF.

This clone occurred once. The chain links TRBV19 to TRBJ2-5; 7 bases agree with TRBD2. V gave up 4 bases and J gave up 4 bases; unmatched junction bases: 9. This CDR3 is built from 15 residues. CDR1 LNHDA and CDR2 SQIVND come from the germline V gene (reference sequence). CDR3 amino acids: CASSRSSGWGETQYF. CDR3 coding DNA: TGTGCCAGTAGTAGGTCTAGCGGTTGGGGAGAGACCCAGTACTTC.

This clone has ten or more counts. V gene TRBV4-1 combines with J gene TRBJ2-7, with D unclear. This CDR3 region has 15 residues. The V gene's germline CDR1 is MGHRA and CDR2 YSYEKL. The ends were cut back, 4 bases at V and 0 bases at J, with 13 bases in the middle. CDR3 coding DNA: TGCGCCAGCAGCCGCGACGGCGAACGCTCCTACGAGCAGTACTTC. Amino acid sequence: CASSRDGERSYEQYF.

In its sample, this clone is medium-sized. The chain recombines TRBV19 with TRBJ2-3; D uncertain. Germline V lookup: CDR1 LNHDA, CDR2 SQIVND (reference sequence). Trimming shortened V by 4 bases and J by 5 bases, and 10 bases separated the two germline ends. The CDR3 consists of 13 residues. Here the CDR3 DNA reads TGTGCCAGTAGTACAAGGGTCGGAGATACGCAGTATTTT. Translated: CASSTRVGDTQYF.

The rearrangement links TRBV28 to TRBJ1-1; TRBD1 is a possible D gene (6 bases). V lost 5 bases, J lost 4 bases, and 17 bases lay in between. From germline, CDR1 is MDHEN and CDR2 SYDVKM. The CDR3 has 15 residues. Written as DNA, the CDR3 is TGTGCCAGCAGTCCTCGACAGGTGTGGGTCACTGAAGCTTTCTTT. This codes for CASSPRQVWVTEAFF.

At least ten counts were recorded for this clone. Other DNA sequences in this sample translate to the same CDR3. The chain uses TRBV28 and TRBJ2-3; no clear D. The CDR3 extends over 14 amino acids. Trimming removed 6 bases from V and 2 bases from J, with 12 bases in between. Germline V lookup: CDR1 MDHEN, CDR2 SYDVKM. This CDR3 is CASSPGTHTDTQYF. In DNA form, the CDR3 reads TGTGCCAGCAGCCCGGGTACACACACAGATACGCAGTATTTT.

This clone is categorized as medium-sized. The sample contains more than one DNA sequence encoding this CDR3. V usage is TRBV6-1 and J usage is TRBJ1-1; 9 nucleotides align to TRBD1. From germline, CDR1 is MNHNS and CDR2 SASEGT. CDR3 length equals 13 residues. The V gene end was trimmed by 7 bases and the J gene end by 5 bases; junction bases not matched to a gene: 5. The CDR3 loop reads CASTYGTGTEAFF. The CDR3 coding sequence is TGTGCCAGCACCTACGGGACAGGGACTGAAGCTTTCTTT.

This clone was picked up many times. This specimen includes other DNA sequences encoding the same CDR3. The chain is built from TRBV9 and TRBJ1-2, with TRBD1 as a possible D gene (5 bases). V was pared by 3 bases and J by 8 bases, with 17 bases between. CDR3 length equals 14 residues. Germline CDR1 reads SGDLS; CDR2 reads YYNGEE. The CDR3 DNA follows: TGTGCCAGCAGCGCCCTTACAGGAGAGGACGGCTACACCTTC. Translated, it gives CASSALTGEDGYTF.

In this sample, this clone turned up a few times. The chain has TRBV15 and TRBJ2-1; no reliable D call. The CDR3 extends over 14 amino acids. Germline V gene lookup returns CDR1 LNHNV and CDR2 YYDKDF (reference sequence). Trimming removed 5 bases from V and 8 bases from J, with 16 bases in between. CDR3 DNA sequence: TGTGCCACCAGCCCCCGGTGGGTGGTCGATGAGCAGTTCTTC. Amino acid sequence: CATSPRWVVDEQFF.

This clone was detected many times. The genes are TRBV27 and TRBJ2-1, with D maybe TRBD1 (7 bases). The V gene's germline CDR1 is MNHEY and CDR2 SMNVEV (reference sequence). This CDR3 spans 15 amino acids. V lost 2 bases, J lost 9 bases, and 17 bases lay in between. The DNA of the CDR3 is TGTGCCAGCAGTTTAAACAGGGGCGGGGTGGTTGAGCAGTTCTTC. Its protein product is CASSLNRGGVVEQFF.

This clone was detected many times. This chain joins TRBV10-3 and TRBJ1-5; D gene unclear. The CDR3 loop spans 15 amino acids. The germline CDR1 and CDR2 sequences are ENHRY and SYGVKD. The V end was cut by 0 bases, the J end by 7 bases, with 13 bases between. CDR3: CAISESDLGSQPQHF. The CDR3 DNA sequence: TGTGCCATCAGTGAGTCTGATTTAGGGTCCCAGCCCCAGCATTTT.

This clone was seen repeatedly, ten times or more. The genes are TRBV9 and TRBJ2-1; D possibly uses TRBD1 or TRBD2 (5 bases each). Trimming left V 4 bases short and J 5 bases short, with 22 bases between. CDR1 and CDR2 (germline): SGDLS, YYNGEE. This CDR3 is 17 amino acids long. CDR3 in DNA: TGTGCCAGCAGCCCCCGTTGGGGGTCCCCAGCCAACAATGAGCAGTTCTTC. Translated, it gives CASSPRWGSPANNEQFF.

A note on this clone: Just one base apart from a much larger clone, this may be a read error. The chain carries TRBV4-1 and TRBJ2-5; TRBD2 agrees at 11 bases. Trimming at V came to 10 bases and at J to 5 bases, leaving 12 bases not matched to a gene. This CDR3 is built from 15 residues. Germline lookup yields CDR1 MGHRA and CDR2 YSYEKL. The CDR3 loop is CAIRRLAGGIETQYF. The DNA for the CDR3 is TGCGCCATCAGGCGCCTAGCGGGGGGAATTGAGACCCAGTACTTC.

This clone has ten or more counts. The V and J genes are TRBV2 and TRBJ2-1; a possible D gene is TRBD2 (6 bases). Germline V CDR1 and CDR2: SNHLY, FYNNEI. Trimming pared 6 bases from V and 12 bases from J, leaving 18 bases between. The CDR3 has 13 residues. CDR3 coding DNA: TGTGCCAGCAGATCGGGACTTGGGGGTCGGCAGTTCTTC. Amino acids: CASRSGLGGRQFF.

This clone occurred many times. The genes are TRBV2 and TRBJ1-2; the D gene is possibly TRBD1 (5 bases). Germline CDR1 SNHLY, CDR2 FYNNEI. CDR3 length: 14 amino acids. Trimming left V 9 bases short and J 1 base short, with 15 bases between. The DNA for the CDR3 is TGTGCCAGTCGTGGGTGGGACTATAACTATGGCTACACCTTC. Protein product: CASRGWDYNYGYTF.

As for this clone: As the CDR3 is not closed by the conserved phenylalanine or tryptophan, this likely results from a read error. Because the CDR3's place on the DNA is in doubt, the DNA is left out and the CDR3 is given as listed by TCRdb. The CDR3 loop is CASSPMTS. The V gene is TRBV7-2, the J gene TRBJ2-5; the D call of TRBD2 is as the table states it, not checked on the DNA. CDR1 and CDR2 from the germline V gene are SGHTA and FQGNSA. The CDR3 has 8 amino acids, counting both end residues.

Many counts were recorded for this clone. The CDR3 coding sequence is TGTGCCACCGCGGGCGGTAGCACAGATACGCAGTATTTT. Protein product: CATAGGSTDTQYF. The chain links TRBV19 to TRBJ2-3; possibly TRBD2 for D (5 bases). The CDR3 has 13 residues. Germline values: CDR1 LNHDA, CDR2 SQIVND (reference sequence). Trimming took 10 bases from V and 0 from J, leaving 11 bases between them.

Notes on this clone: At one of its ends the junction is not consistent with the germline gene, which may arise from a read error. This rearrangement joins TRBV11-1 to TRBJ2-3; D gene ambiguous. Germline loops: CDR1 SGHAT, CDR2 FQDESV (reference sequence). CDR3 size: 17 residues. The CDR3 nucleotides are TGTGCCAGAAGCTTCTCAGCCAATCCGAACGGCACAGATACGCAGTATTTT. Amino acids: CARSFSANPNGTDTQYF.

This clone was seen more than once but under ten times. The chain combines TRBV6-1 with TRBJ2-2; D uncertain. Germline values: CDR1 MNHNS, CDR2 SASEGT. V was shortened by 6 bases and J by 5 bases, with 10 bases between the two germline ends. This CDR3 is 13 amino acids long. CDR3 loop: CASRPRATGELFF. For the CDR3, the DNA is TGTGCCAGCAGGCCCCGGGCTACCGGGGAGCTGTTTTTT.

At least ten counts were recorded for this clone. A much more abundant neighbour one base away suggests this may be a read error. Other nucleotide sequences from this sample produce the same CDR3. The genes are TRBV24-1 and TRBJ2-3; the D gene is possibly TRBD2 (6 bases). The CDR3 extends over 15 amino acids. The V gene's germline CDR1 is KGHDR and CDR2 SFDVKD. CDR3 sequence reads: CATGDPGRDSDTQYF. CDR3 coding DNA: TGTGCCACCGGTGATCCTGGCCGGGACTCAGATACGCAGTATTTT.